This TCR beta chain was observed in a study of Ad26.COV2.S vaccination and SARS-CoV-2 variants. TCRdb's copy holds only in-frame clones and misses some; the assay was immunoSEQ multiplex PCR. In the table there are roughly 400,000 clones, 90% of which are singletons. Treatment indicated: 15 to 20 received Ad26.COV2.S at low or high dose, single or two shots; 5 received placebo; per-sample allocation not given. Specimens were obtained on day 63 following the first vaccine or placebo injection. Adults aged 18-55 years in Boston included the donor. This CDR3 contains 13 residues. Germline CDR1 is MNHEY and CDR2 is SVGAGI. V dropped 3 bases and J dropped 5 bases, with 11 bases sitting between them.

The rearrangement uses TRBV6-5 and TRBJ2-7; D uncertain. The specimen comprised peripheral blood, sampled in a trial of Ad26.COV2.S vaccine versus placebo. This TCR was recovered from a person between 18 and 65 years old who received the Ad26.COV2.S COVID-19 vaccine or a placebo. CDR3 amino acids: CASSYTHGDEQYF. The CDR3 DNA follows: TGTGCCAGCAGTTATACCCATGGGGACGAGCAGTACTTC.